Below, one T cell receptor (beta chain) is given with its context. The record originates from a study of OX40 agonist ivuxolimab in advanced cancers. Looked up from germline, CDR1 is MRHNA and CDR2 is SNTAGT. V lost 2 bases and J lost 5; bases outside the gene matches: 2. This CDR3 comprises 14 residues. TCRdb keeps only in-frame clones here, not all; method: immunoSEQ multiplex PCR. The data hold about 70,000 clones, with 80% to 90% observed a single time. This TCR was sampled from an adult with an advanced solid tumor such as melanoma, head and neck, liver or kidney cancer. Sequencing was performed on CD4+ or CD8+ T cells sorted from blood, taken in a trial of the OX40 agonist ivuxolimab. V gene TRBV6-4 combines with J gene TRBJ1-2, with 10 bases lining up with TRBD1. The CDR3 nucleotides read TGTGCCAGCAGTGACGGACAGGGGGTTTATGGCTACACCTTC. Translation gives CASSDGQGVYGYTF.